The 20 T cell receptor beta chains in this list originate from one sample, sequenced in a study of cytomegalovirus exposure and HLA in healthy donors. The PCR made use of 60 Vbeta and 13 Jbeta primers. The data were produced by immunoSEQ multiplex PCR, yet TCRdb's version contains in-frame clones alone and is incomplete. This repertoire includes tens of thousands of clones. The sample taken for sequencing was PBMCs. The receptors come from a man between 45 and 60 years old in good health and CMV-seronegative.

The chain combines TRBV19 with TRBJ2-1, with 8 bases aligning to TRBD2. V was clipped by 4 bases and J by 3 bases; unmatched bases: 14. CDR1 is LNHDA, CDR2 SQIVND, per germline (reference sequence). CDR3 length equals 18 residues. In nucleotides, the CDR3 is TGTGCCAGTAGTAGTAATTGGGTCGGGGGGGCGGGCTACAATGAGCAGTTCTTC. Translated: CASSSNWVGGAGYNEQFF. The entire variable domain, with the rest obtained from reference TRBV19 and TRBJ2-1, is as follows: DGGITQSPKYLFRKEGQNVTLSCEQNLNHDAMYWYRQDPGQGLRLIYYSQIVNDFQKGDIAEGYSVSREKKESFPLTVTSAQKNPTAFYLCASSSNWVGGAGYNEQFFGPGTRLTVL.

This sequence joins TRBV20-1 and TRBJ1-6, with TRBD1 identical over 8 bases. The CDR3 consists of 11 residues. Germline V CDR1 and CDR2: DFQATT, SNEGSKA (reference sequence). V lost 5 bases and J lost 12; bases outside the gene matches: 3. CDR3 DNA sequence: TGCAGTGCTTTCAGGGGGCGACCCCTCCACTTT. It translates to CSAFRGRPLHF.

On this clone itself: The same CDR3 is also encoded by other DNA sequences in this sample. V gene TRBV20-1 combines with J gene TRBJ1-2; D gene unclear. V lost 3 bases to trimming and J lost 7 bases, with 6 bases between them. The CDR3 runs 10 residues. Germline CDR1 DFQATT, CDR2 SNEGSKA (reference sequence). The CDR3 nucleotides read TGCAGTGCTAGTAGCAGTGGCTACACCTTC. This encodes CSASSSGYTF.

V is TRBV4-3 and J is TRBJ2-7, with D perhaps matching TRBD2 (5 bases). From germline, CDR1 is LGHNA and CDR2 YSLEER. CDR3 size: 14 residues. Trimming took 0 bases from V and 3 from J, leaving 9 bases between them. Here the CDR3 reads CASSQDRGIYEQYF. The CDR3 region has the DNA TGCGCCAGCAGCCAAGATCGGGGTATCTACGAGCAGTACTTC.

The chain has TRBV6-5 and TRBJ2-5; 10 bases match TRBD2. The DNA end is more similar to TRBJ2-7, so the J call may be wrong. The CDR3 spans 15 residues. Germline loops: CDR1 MNHEY, CDR2 SVGAGI. The CDR3 nucleotides are TGTGCCAGCAGTTACTCAAGCGGGGGGGGGTACGAGCAGTACTTC. This gives the protein CASSYSSGGGYEQYF.

This chain uses TRBV2 with TRBJ1-5; TRBD1 agrees at 7 bases. The V segment lost 5 bases and the J segment 7 bases; nucleotides outside the gene matches: 14. This CDR3 has 16 amino acids. Germline V CDR1 and CDR2: SNHLY, FYNNEI. This chain's CDR3 is CASSQTGQAKTQPQHF. CDR3 DNA: TGTGCCAGCAGTCAGACTGGACAGGCCAAAACGCAGCCCCAGCATTTT.

The CDR3 reads CASSLRQLQETQYF. The CDR3 DNA reads as TGTGCCAGCAGCCTTCGACAGCTTCAAGAGACCCAGTACTTC. This sequence joins TRBV7-8 and TRBJ2-5; D possibly corresponds to TRBD1 (5 bases). From germline, CDR1 is SGHVS and CDR2 FQNEAQ. The CDR3 covers 14 residues. V lost 5 bases and J lost 2, with 12 bases in between.

V gene TRBV18 combines with J gene TRBJ2-1; TRBD2 agrees at 11 bases. Germline V gene lookup returns CDR1 KGHSH and CDR2 LQKENI. V lost 3 bases, J lost 6 bases, and 4 bases stayed unmatched. The CDR3 extends over 15 amino acids. The CDR3 bases are TGTGCCAGCTCACCCGGGACTAGCGGAATCAATGAGCAGTTCTTC. Amino acid sequence: CASSPGTSGINEQFF. Looking up the rest from reference TRBV18 and TRBJ2-1 gives the full variable domain: NAGVMQNPRHLVRRRGQEARLRCSPMKGHSHVYWYRQLPEEGLKFMVYLQKENIIDESGMPKERFSAEFPKEGPSILRIQQVVRGDSAAYFCASSPGTSGINEQFFGPGTRLTVL.

The chain carries TRBV4-1 and TRBJ1-4, with D tentatively TRBD1 (6 bases). The germline gives CDR1 MGHRA, CDR2 YSYEKL. This CDR3 is built from 14 residues. Trimming took 0 bases from V and 8 from J, leaving 10 bases between them. The CDR3 sequence: CASSQDSGGEKLFF. CDR3 sequence (DNA): TGCGCCAGCAGCCAAGATTCGGGGGGCGAAAAACTGTTTTTT.

V is TRBV4-1 and J is TRBJ2-7; tentatively, D is TRBD1 (6 bases). V lost 2 bases to trimming and J lost 4 bases, with 18 bases between them. Germline CDR1 and CDR2: MGHRA and YSYEKL. CDR3 length equals 16 residues. The chain's CDR3 is CASSQFGDTGFYEQYF. As DNA, the CDR3 is TGCGCCAGCAGCCAATTCGGGGACACGGGCTTTTACGAGCAGTACTTC.

The rearrangement links TRBV5-6 to TRBJ2-5; 11 bases line up with TRBD2. Germline CDR1 reads SGHDT; CDR2 reads YYEEEE. The CDR3 contains 17 residues. The trim removed 2 bases at V and 5 bases at J, leaving 11 bases unmatched. The CDR3 protein is CASSFFSGGALWETQYF. The CDR3 region has the DNA TGTGCCAGCAGCTTTTTTAGCGGGGGGGCCCTTTGGGAGACCCAGTACTTC.

The chain joins TRBV4-2 to TRBJ2-7; TRBD2 aligns across 9 bases. V was clipped by 1 base and J by 2 bases; unmatched bases: 3. The CDR3 length is 15 residues. The germline CDR1 and CDR2 sequences are LGHNA and YNFKEQ. For the CDR3, the DNA is TGTGCCAGCAGCCAAGGTAGCGGGAGCACCTACGAGCAGTACTTC. It is translated as CASSQGSGSTYEQYF.

The genes are TRBV2 and TRBJ2-3; D is uncertain. Deletions cut 1 base from V and 8 bases from J, with 7 bases between. Germline V CDR1 and CDR2: SNHLY, FYNNEI. This CDR3 spans 12 amino acids. DNA of the CDR3: TGTGCCAGCAGTGAAGAAATCAGTACGCAGTATTTT. This gives the protein CASSEEISTQYF.

The rearrangement joins TRBV5-1 to TRBJ1-1, with D perhaps matching TRBD1 (6 bases). V lost 9 bases to trimming and J lost 0 bases, with 21 bases between them. CDR1 and CDR2 from the germline V gene are SGHRS and YFSETQ. This CDR3 is 16 amino acids long. This chain's CDR3 is CATTNLRQDLNTEAFF. The DNA of the CDR3 is TGCGCCACCACGAACCTTCGACAGGATCTGAACACTGAAGCTTTCTTT.

This rearrangement joins TRBV5-1 to TRBJ2-2; weak D call: TRBD1 (6 bases). The germline gives CDR1 SGHRS, CDR2 YFSETQ. There are 14 residues in the CDR3. Deletions cut 4 bases from V and 5 bases from J, with 12 bases between. CDR3 in amino acids: CASSGTSPTGELFF. CDR3 DNA: TGCGCCAGCAGCGGGACAAGTCCGACCGGGGAGCTGTTTTTT. The full variable domain, its missing parts supplied by reference TRBV5-1 and TRBJ2-2, is KAGVTQTPRYLIKTRGQQVTLSCSPISGHRSVSWYQQTPGQGLQFLFEYFSETQRNKGNFPGRFSGRQFSNSRSEMNVSTLELGDSALYLCASSGTSPTGELFFGEGSRLTVL.

This chain uses TRBV27 with TRBJ2-5; possibly TRBD2 for D (5 bases). Germline V lookup: CDR1 MNHEY, CDR2 SMNVEV (reference sequence). V shed 6 bases and J shed 6 bases, with 23 bases lying between them. This CDR3 region has 16 residues. The CDR3 DNA sequence: TGTGCCAGCAGCTCCCGACTACTTAGGGCTCTAAAGACCCAGTACTTC. This sequence encodes CASSSRLLRALKTQYF.

The chain recombines TRBV4-2 with TRBJ1-6; D is perhaps TRBD1 (5 bases). The CDR3 loop spans 15 amino acids. The V and J ends lost 4 bases and 5 bases respectively, with 12 bases between them. CDR1 and CDR2 (germline): LGHNA, YNFKEQ. The CDR3 protein is CASSPYSGNNSPLHF. In DNA form, the CDR3 reads TGTGCCAGCAGCCCCTACTCAGGGAATAATTCACCCCTCCACTTT.

The V call is TRBV5-1, the J call TRBJ1-2, with D unclear. Germline CDR1 reads SGHRS; CDR2 reads YFSETQ. The length of the CDR3 is 13 residues. The ends were cut back, 0 bases at V and 4 bases at J, with 7 bases in the middle. Here the CDR3 reads CASSLDSPYGYTF. DNA of the CDR3: TGCGCCAGCAGCTTGGACAGCCCCTATGGCTACACCTTC.

The chain combines TRBV10-2 with TRBJ2-4; TRBD1 matches at 7 bases. This CDR3 contains 14 residues. Germline-derived CDR1 and CDR2 are WSHSY and SAAADI. With V trimmed by 5 bases and J by 1 base, 2 bases remained unmatched. CDR3 in amino acids: CASSPQGAKNIQYF. CDR3 DNA sequence: TGCGCCAGCAGTCCACAGGGGGCCAAAAACATTCAGTACTTC.

V and J are TRBV9 and TRBJ2-7; 8 nucleotides align to TRBD2. Germline values: CDR1 SGDLS, CDR2 YYNGEE. V lost 0 bases and J lost 4; bases outside the gene matches: 6. The CDR3 runs to 15 residues. In DNA, the CDR3 is TGTGCCAGCAGCGTAGCCGGGGGGGCCGGATACGAGCAGTACTTC. Protein product: CASSVAGGAGYEQYF.